This T cell receptor beta chain was profiled in a study of shared clonotypes between healthy human individuals. The length of the CDR3 is 14 residues. Germline values: CDR1 SNHLY, CDR2 FYNNEI. The germline V and J ends were trimmed by 7 bases and 3 bases, with 13 bases remaining between them. Study conclusions and caveats: Shared clonotypes: roughly 4.7% naive CD4, roughly 3.5% naive CD8, about 2.5% memory CD4, approximately 0.37% memory CD8.

The repertoire was sequenced with immunoSEQ multiplex PCR; TCRdb's copy has only in-frame clones and lacks some. The sample comprises 2 million or so clones, about 95% of which are singletons, and 0.9% to 1.3% rests with the top ten. Only one count was recorded for this clone. Its target is unknown. Positively selected for CCR7, the CD45RO-negative cells used as naive CD8 cells excluded terminally differentiated effector memory CD45RA+ cells. The specimen was naive CD8+ T cells sorted from blood. This chain links TRBV2 with TRBJ2-1, with a tentative D call TRBD1 (6 bases). The TCR was taken from a man aged 18 to 30 in good health. CDR3: CASKPGVVYNEQFF. CDR3 sequence (DNA): TGTGCCAGCAAACCAGGGGTGGTCTACAATGAGCAGTTCTTC.